The 32 T cell receptor beta chains listed next were all sequenced from one sample in a study of regulatory T cells in long-lasting Graves disease. Investigators prepared the TCR beta libraries by applying iRepertoire HTBI primers and Arm-PCR of CDR3 regions. From the multiplex PCR reads, TCRdb called clonotypes with MiXCR, one entry per CDR3 protein. The sample has 500,000 to 700,000 distinct CDR3 sequences, about 30% seen once. The time point here: persistent/refractory GD, antithyroid drugs over 5 years with positive TRAb. Preparation of the TCR library used RNA extracted from PBMCs. The material was peripheral blood mononuclear cells (PBMCs), obtained when the disease was refractory, from a patient treated with antithyroid drugs. These TCRs come from a female donor with Graves disease.

This clonotype was picked up a small number of times. The V call is TRBV28, the J call TRBJ2-5; 7 bases fit TRBD1. The CDR3 totals 15 residues. The junction had 8 bases not matched to a gene; V was cut back by 3 bases and J by 4 bases. Per the germline V gene, CDR1 is MDHEN and CDR2 is SYDVKM. CDR3 nucleotide sequence: TGTGCCAGCAGTTTCTACAGGGGTGGAAGAGAGACCCAGTACTTC. This encodes CASSFYRGGRETQYF.

This clonotype occurred a few times. The chain joins TRBV7-9 to TRBJ2-2; D is uncertain. This CDR3 comprises 14 residues. V lost 2 bases, J lost 4 bases, and 8 bases lay in between. Germline V gene data show CDR1 as SEHNR and CDR2 as FQNEAQ (reference sequence). The CDR3 DNA is TGTGCCAGCAGCTTATCGTGGACCACCGGGGAGCTGTTTTTT. It is translated as CASSLSWTTGELFF.

There are many counts of this clonotype. The chain combines TRBV3-1 with TRBJ1-4, with D maybe TRBD1 (5 bases). The CDR3 has 16 amino acids. The germline gives CDR1 LGHDT, CDR2 YNNKEL (reference sequence). Trimming took 0 bases from V and 8 from J, leaving 16 bases between them. Here the CDR3 DNA reads TGTGCCAGCAGCCAAGACCCCACCAGGGCCGGGGAAAAACTGTTTTTT. It is translated as CASSQDPTRAGEKLFF.

This clonotype was counted ten times or more. In DNA, the CDR3 is TGTGCCAGCAGTTTCTTGTCAGGGGGCCAAGAGACCCAGTACTTC. Translating it yields CASSFLSGGQETQYF. V and J are TRBV28 and TRBJ2-5; TRBD1 matches at 7 bases. The germline V gene encodes CDR1 MDHEN and CDR2 SYDVKM. J lost 1 base, V lost 3 bases, and 5 bases had no gene match. The CDR3 runs to 15 residues.

This clonotype showed up many times. The J gene is TRBJ2-5, the V gene TRBV12-3 or TRBV12-4; tentatively, D is TRBD1 (6 bases). The CDR3 sequence is 15 residues long. V was cut by 6 bases and J by 4 bases, with 18 bases left in between. The CDR3 sequence is CASRGLGDMLETQYF. Written as DNA, the CDR3 is TGTGCCAGCAGAGGCTTGGGGGACATGTTAGAGACCCAGTACTTC.

This clonotype was observed at least ten times. The V and J genes are TRBV5-5 and TRBJ2-5; 7 nucleotides line up with TRBD2. The CDR3 contains 17 residues. The V segment lost 1 base and the J segment 0 bases; nucleotides outside the gene matches: 9. Germline CDR1 SGHKS, CDR2 YYEKEE (reference sequence). CDR3 sequence: CASSLSTGGLYQETQYF. CDR3 DNA sequence: TGTGCCAGCAGCTTGTCAACGGGGGGACTGTACCAAGAGACCCAGTACTTC.

The chain recombines TRBV28 with TRBJ2-7; possibly TRBD1 for D (6 bases). CDR1 and CDR2 (germline): MDHEN, SYDVKM. The V and J ends lost 2 bases and 2 bases respectively, with 10 bases between them. CDR3 length: 14 amino acids. For the CDR3, the DNA is TGTGCCAGCAGTTTAGACAGGTTGGCCTACGAGCAGTACTTC. This encodes CASSLDRLAYEQYF.

The genes are TRBV9 and TRBJ1-3; tentatively, D is TRBD1 (5 bases). The V end lost 4 bases, the J end lost 6 bases, and 17 bases lay between the germline ends. CDR3 size: 15 residues. Germline V lookup: CDR1 SGDLS, CDR2 YYNGEE. CDR3 sequence reads: CASSPTAGLLNTIYF. The DNA for the CDR3 is TGTGCCAGCAGCCCAACGGCAGGGTTATTAAACACCATATATTTT.

This rearrangement joins TRBV29-1 to TRBJ1-1; no clear D. CDR1 and CDR2 from the germline V gene are SQVTM and ANQGSEA. This CDR3 is 13 amino acids long. Trimming stripped 6 bases from V and 0 bases from J, with 11 bases between. CDR3 residues: CSVRDRMNTEAFF. DNA for the CDR3: TGCAGCGTGAGGGATAGGATGAACACTGAAGCTTTCTTT.

This clonotype appeared many times. The chain recombines TRBV6-1 with TRBJ1-2, with 8 bases that match TRBD1. The V segment lost 8 bases and the J segment 3 bases; nucleotides outside the gene matches: 5. Germline values: CDR1 MNHNS, CDR2 SASEGT. The CDR3 sequence is 13 residues long. CDR3 sequence (DNA): TGTGCCAGCCAACCGGACAGGGACTATGGCTACACCTTC. Its translation is CASQPDRDYGYTF.

The chain's CDR3 is CSATDSFNSPLHF. In nucleotides, the CDR3 is TGCAGTGCAACTGACAGCTTTAATTCACCCCTCCACTTT. The V gene is TRBV20-1, the J gene TRBJ1-6; D is perhaps TRBD1 (5 bases). The length of the CDR3 is 13 residues. Germline CDR1 is DFQATT and CDR2 is SNEGSKA (reference sequence). Trimming took 6 bases from V and 6 from J, leaving 12 bases between them.

This clonotype was observed a handful of times. The chain recombines TRBV7-2 with TRBJ1-2; tentatively, D is TRBD1 (5 bases). The V gene lost 1 base and the J gene lost 8 bases, with 14 bases spanning the gap. The CDR3 length is 14 residues. Germline assignment: CDR1 SGHTA and CDR2 FQGNSA. This chain's CDR3 is CASSLGGKPPGYTF. For the CDR3, the DNA is TGTGCCAGCAGCTTAGGGGGGAAGCCGCCGGGCTACACCTTC.

The gene calls are TRBV19 and TRBJ2-6; 7 bases agree with TRBD1. The CDR3 is 16 residues long. Unmatched junction bases numbered 3, after V lost 3 bases and J lost 1 base. The germline CDR1 and CDR2 sequences are LNHDA and SQIVND (reference sequence). The CDR3 loop reads CASSILGQSGANVLTF. The CDR3 DNA reads as TGTGCCAGTAGTATCTTGGGACAGTCTGGGGCCAACGTCCTGACTTTC. The full variable domain, its missing parts supplied by reference TRBV19 and TRBJ2-6, is DGGITQSPKYLFRKEGQNVTLSCEQNLNHDAMYWYRQDPGQGLRLIYYSQIVNDFQKGDIAEGYSVSREKKESFPLTVTSAQKNPTAFYLCASSILGQSGANVLTFGAGSRLTVL.

This clonotype was counted ten times or more. The J gene is TRBJ1-2, the V gene TRBV6-5; D ambiguous. The CDR3 has 14 amino acids. The V end was cut by 0 bases, the J end by 1 base, with 6 bases between. Germline CDR1 is MNHEY and CDR2 is SVGAGI. Written as DNA, the CDR3 is TGTGCCAGCAGTTACTCCGACCGTAACTATGGCTACACCTTC. Protein product: CASSYSDRNYGYTF.

The genes are TRBV30 and TRBJ1-2; D is uncertain. Germline loops: CDR1 GTSNPN, CDR2 SVGIG (reference sequence). The V gene lost 5 bases and the J gene lost 4 bases, with 8 bases spanning the gap. This CDR3 is built from 11 residues. This chain's CDR3 is CAWGDGYGYTF. Here the CDR3 DNA reads TGTGCCTGGGGCGACGGCTATGGCTACACCTTC.

This clonotype was counted between two and nine times. This chain joins TRBV20-1 and TRBJ2-1, with 12 bases fitting TRBD2. With 1 base clipped from V and 8 bases from J, the junction kept 9 bases outside the gene matches. The CDR3 contains 16 residues. Germline CDR1 reads DFQATT; CDR2 reads SNEGSKA (reference sequence). CDR3 DNA: TGCAGTGCTAGAGCCGTCGAGCTAGCGGGAGGGTATGAGCAGTTCTTC. This codes for CSARAVELAGGYEQFF.

This clonotype was observed a handful of times. The chain combines TRBV16 with TRBJ2-1; D uncertain. This CDR3 has 13 amino acids. V shed 0 bases and J shed 9 bases, with 9 bases lying between them. CDR1 KGHSY and CDR2 FQNENV come from the germline V gene. The CDR3 reads CASSQSGVGEQFF. The DNA for the CDR3 is TGTGCCAGCAGCCAATCGGGTGTGGGTGAGCAGTTCTTC.

This clonotype occurred many times. This chain links TRBV12-3 or TRBV12-4 with TRBJ2-7; 7 positions match TRBD2. V was clipped by 3 bases and J by 3 bases; unmatched bases: 2. The CDR3 contains 13 residues. CDR3 in amino acids: CASSFGGVYEQYF. The CDR3 DNA sequence: TGTGCCAGCAGTTTTGGGGGGGTCTACGAGCAGTACTTC.

In this sample, this clonotype turned up a few times. The CDR3 loop is CASSYGGDSNQPQHF. Here the CDR3 DNA reads TGTGCCAGCAGTTACGGGGGGGACAGTAATCAGCCCCAGCATTTT. The V gene is TRBV6-2 or TRBV6-3, the J gene TRBJ1-5, with 7 bases aligning to TRBD1. Germline values: CDR1 MNHEY, CDR2 SVGEGT. Trimming removed 2 bases from V and 4 bases from J; junction bases left unmatched: 5. This CDR3 contains 15 residues.

The V gene is TRBV19, the J gene TRBJ1-1, with a weak D call TRBD1 (6 bases). The CDR3 spans 18 residues. The V gene's germline CDR1 is LNHDA and CDR2 SQIVND (reference sequence). V dropped 7 bases and J dropped 5 bases, with 29 bases sitting between them. CDR3 coding DNA: TGTGCCAGTACTACCACCGTGGGTGCAGGGGAGTCTCTTACTGAAGCTTTCTTT. This translates into CASTTTVGAGESLTEAFF.

The table lists this clonotype with many counts. The chain recombines TRBV27 with TRBJ1-1; D is unclear. The CDR3 contains 12 residues. Trimming left V 7 bases short and J 1 base short, with 7 bases between. Looked up from germline, CDR1 is MNHEY and CDR2 is SMNVEV (reference sequence). The CDR3 region has the DNA TGTGCCAGCAAGGAGCCGAACACTGAAGCTTTCTTT. It yields the protein CASKEPNTEAFF.

V and J are TRBV11-2 and TRBJ2-7; unclear D gene. The germline V and J ends were trimmed by 2 bases and 3 bases, with 14 bases remaining between them. The CDR3 is made up of 15 amino acids. Germline CDR1 SGHAT, CDR2 FQNNGV. The CDR3: CASSLWAPTHYEQYF. In nucleotides, the CDR3 is TGTGCCAGCAGCTTATGGGCTCCAACCCACTACGAGCAGTACTTC. Full variable domain (remainder filled in from reference TRBV11-2 and TRBJ2-7): EAGVAQSPRYKIIEKRQSVAFWCNPISGHATLYWYQQILGQGPKLLIQFQNNGVVDDSQLPKDRFSAERLKGVDSTLKIQPAKLEDSAVYLCASSLWAPTHYEQYFGPGTRLTVT.

This clonotype was detected a few times. The chain combines TRBV30 with TRBJ2-7; D is unresolved. CDR1 and CDR2 (germline): GTSNPN, SVGIG (reference sequence). This CDR3 is built from 11 residues. With 6 bases removed from V and 4 bases from J, the gap between germline ends came to 10 bases. The CDR3 DNA is TGTGCCTGCGGACCTTCGTACGAGCAGTACTTC. Translation gives CACGPSYEQYF.

This clonotype was observed many times. The V call is TRBV28, the J call TRBJ1-4, with 9 bases lining up with TRBD1. Germline V gene lookup returns CDR1 MDHEN and CDR2 SYDVKM. V lost 5 bases, J lost 3 bases, and 7 bases stayed unmatched. This CDR3 spans 16 amino acids. CDR3 loop: CASSPTRDRANEKLFF. CDR3 DNA sequence: TGTGCCAGCAGTCCCACCCGGGACAGGGCTAATGAAAAACTGTTTTTT. Combining the CDR3 with reference TRBV28 and TRBJ1-4 gives the whole variable domain DVKVTQSSRYLVKRTGEKVFLECVQDMDHENMFWYRQDPGLGLRLIYFSYDVKMKEKGDIPEGYSVSREKKERFSLILESASTNQTSMYLCASSPTRDRANEKLFFGSGTQLSVL.

This clonotype was found a few times. The rearrangement links TRBV29-1 to TRBJ2-4; no reliable D call. The CDR3 totals 12 residues. V gave up 4 bases and J gave up 5 bases, with 9 bases separating them. CDR1 SQVTM and CDR2 ANQGSEA come from the germline V gene. The CDR3 spells CSVGQDENIQYF. The CDR3 region has the DNA TGCAGCGTTGGGCAGGACGAAAACATTCAGTACTTC.

This clonotype was counted a few times. This chain links TRBV19 with TRBJ1-1, with TRBD1 as a possible D gene (6 bases). The CDR3 covers 13 residues. CDR1 is LNHDA and CDR2 is SQIVND in the germline V gene (reference sequence). Trimming took off 6 bases at V and 3 bases at J, with 11 bases between the two ends. DNA for the CDR3: TGTGCCAGTAGGTCGAACAGGGACACTGAAGCTTTCTTT. Its translation: CASRSNRDTEAFF.

This clonotype was seen many times. The J gene is TRBJ1-1, the V gene TRBV2; 7 bases fit TRBD1. This CDR3 region has 15 residues. Germline lookup yields CDR1 SNHLY and CDR2 FYNNEI. After removal of 4 bases from V and 1 base from J, the junction contained 6 bases not matched to a gene. The CDR3 protein is CASSAQGVPNTEAFF. The DNA for the CDR3 is TGTGCCAGCAGTGCCCAGGGGGTCCCGAACACTGAAGCTTTCTTT. Full variable domain (remainder filled in from reference TRBV2 and TRBJ1-1): EPEVTQTPSHQVTQMGQEVILRCVPISNHLYFYWYRQILGQKVEFLVSFYNNEISEKSEIFDDQFSVERPDGSNFTLKIRSTKLEDSAMYFCASSAQGVPNTEAFFGQGTRLTVV.

This clonotype occurred many times. The chain carries TRBV20-1 and TRBJ1-1, with no clear D. The V gene lost 0 bases and the J gene lost 5 bases, with 10 bases spanning the gap. Germline lookup yields CDR1 DFQATT and CDR2 SNEGSKA (reference sequence). The length of the CDR3 is 13 residues. The CDR3 spells CSARDRLGTEAFF. The CDR3 coding sequence is TGCAGTGCTAGAGATAGGTTGGGAACTGAAGCTTTCTTT.

The chain uses TRBV7-2 and TRBJ2-7, with TRBD2 identical over 8 bases. With V trimmed by 5 bases and J by 2 bases, 17 bases remained unmatched. CDR1 and CDR2 from the germline V gene are SGHTA and FQGNSA. The CDR3 has 18 amino acids. The CDR3 protein is CASSQRLAGSYPTYEQYF. The CDR3 DNA reads TGTGCCAGCAGCCAACGGTTAGCGGGATCCTATCCTACCTACGAGCAGTACTTC.

The chain is built from TRBV6-5 and TRBJ1-5; D call uncertain. The CDR3 runs 16 residues. The V end was cut by 4 bases, the J end by 0 bases, with 13 bases between. Germline-derived CDR1 and CDR2 are MNHEY and SVGAGI. CDR3 in amino acids: CASSFSPDYSNQPQHF. The CDR3 DNA sequence: TGTGCCAGCAGTTTCTCGCCCGATTATAGCAATCAGCCCCAGCATTTT.

The chain employs TRBV6-1 and TRBJ1-5, with a possible D match to TRBD1 (5 bases). Germline values: CDR1 MNHNS, CDR2 SASEGT. This CDR3 is 17 amino acids long. Trimming cost V 5 bases and J 3 bases, with 20 bases left between them. CDR3 sequence (DNA): TGTGCCAGCAGTCGAGGCAGGGTGTTCGACCCCAATCAGCCCCAGCATTTT. Amino acid sequence: CASSRGRVFDPNQPQHF.

This clonotype was counted at least ten times. The gene calls are TRBV7-2 and TRBJ1-2; TRBD1 matches 7 bases. Germline loops: CDR1 SGHTA, CDR2 FQGNSA. CDR3 size: 14 residues. The ends lost 5 bases at V and 3 bases at J; junction bases unmatched: 6. The CDR3 here is CASSRQGGDYGYTF. The CDR3 region has the DNA TGTGCCAGCAGCCGACAGGGAGGGGACTATGGCTACACCTTC.